The clone carrying this T cell receptor (beta chain) has only a few counts. The target antigen is unknown. The source of the sample is a study of identical twins. Study-wide findings and caveats: Models underestimated out-of-frame TCR alpha sharing in monozygotic twins. For out-of-frame alpha sequences shared by twins, low generation probability was in excess. The study found weaker excess twin sharing in beta out-of-frame sequences.

Template switching, a step in the protocol, added a universal primer site, and cDNA carried unique molecular identifiers. TCRdb reanalysed the 5' RACE reads using MiXCR and keeps one entry per CDR3 protein. Among hundreds of thousands of distinct CDR3 sequences listed, 9% to 15% were seen once. The V gene's germline CDR1 is LGHDT and CDR2 YNNKEL (reference sequence). The junction had 7 bases not matched to a gene; V was cut back by 5 bases and J by 4 bases. There are 15 residues in the CDR3. Another study also made use of these data, one on yellow fever vaccine responses in identical twins.

Material for sequencing was PBMCs. The gene calls are TRBV3-1 and TRBJ2-2, with 7 bases fitting TRBD1. The sequence came from a woman aged 18-29 years in good health. CDR3 nucleotides: TGTGCCAGCAGCATCTACAGGGGTCCCACCGGGGAGCTGTTTTTT. Its translation is CASSIYRGPTGELFF.